These T cell receptor beta chains were read from a single sample in a study of human CD4 T cells and Enterobacteriaceae. The method was immunoSEQ multiplex PCR; TCRdb's version includes in-frame clones alone and lacks a portion of them. Seen here are approximately 26,000 clones, about four fifths observed once, and the top ten hold approximately 0.9%. Sample: memory CD4+ T cells from blood. The source of these receptors is a human donor in good health. The CDR3 runs from the conserved cysteine through the conserved F or W. The D gene is left open where the match is weak.

d_gene	v_gene	CDR3aa
.	TRBV7-2	CASSLVPQGDEKLFF
TRBD1	TRBV13	CASSNRGSYGYTF
TRBD2	TRBV12-5	CASGFNSGLAGATYNEQFF
.	TRBV10-2	CASSDGQLINTGELFF
TRBD1	TRBV7-2	CASSLARGRVGTEQYF
TRBD1	TRBV5-1	CASSLYRGDGYTF
.	TRBV4-2	CASSRGGGNYEQYF
.	TRBV6-6	CASSSTDGNTIYF
TRBD2	TRBV30	CAWSVPRLAGGKWYF
.	TRBV5-6	CASTPPGLGTGGYTF
TRBD2	TRBV5-1	CASSFQRGGDTQYF
.	TRBV6-5	CASSYQAGWETQYF
TRBD2	TRBV7-8	CASSLLAANTGELFF
TRBD2	TRBV6-5	CASRGGRETQYF
.	TRBV7-9	CASADPNFQKQYF
.	TRBV11-3	CASSLQGNGNTIYF
.	TRBV5-4	CASSLAGRSRAGELFF
.	TRBV11-2	CASSFGTTPGELFF
.	TRBV28	CASSVLNGNTEAFF
.	TRBV6-1	CASNLQGGAGNIQYF
.	TRBV2	CASSPRGTGELFF
.	TRBV27	CASSSPETGGYEQYF
.	TRBV18	CASSPFRDSSYEQYF
.	TRBV5-1	CASSFGQNQETQYF
TRBD2	TRBV30	CAWRTLGEGRSYEQYF
.	TRBV27	CASRTIGTGTYEQYF
.	TRBV28	CASSSRRIWQFF
.	TRBV2	CASSRQGGAKNIQYF
TRBD2	TRBV11-3	CASSFSGDPTDTQYF
.	TRBV15	CATSRGTFPYEQYF
TRBD1	TRBV6-1	CASSEGSGTGREKLFF
.	TRBV5-1	CASSPTGPRQETQYF
TRBD2	TRBV29-1	CSGGGSDNEQFF
.	TRBV5-1	CASSRDQETQYF
.	TRBV30	CAWVLRGAPRAEAFF
.	TRBV15	CATSREADRNYEQYF